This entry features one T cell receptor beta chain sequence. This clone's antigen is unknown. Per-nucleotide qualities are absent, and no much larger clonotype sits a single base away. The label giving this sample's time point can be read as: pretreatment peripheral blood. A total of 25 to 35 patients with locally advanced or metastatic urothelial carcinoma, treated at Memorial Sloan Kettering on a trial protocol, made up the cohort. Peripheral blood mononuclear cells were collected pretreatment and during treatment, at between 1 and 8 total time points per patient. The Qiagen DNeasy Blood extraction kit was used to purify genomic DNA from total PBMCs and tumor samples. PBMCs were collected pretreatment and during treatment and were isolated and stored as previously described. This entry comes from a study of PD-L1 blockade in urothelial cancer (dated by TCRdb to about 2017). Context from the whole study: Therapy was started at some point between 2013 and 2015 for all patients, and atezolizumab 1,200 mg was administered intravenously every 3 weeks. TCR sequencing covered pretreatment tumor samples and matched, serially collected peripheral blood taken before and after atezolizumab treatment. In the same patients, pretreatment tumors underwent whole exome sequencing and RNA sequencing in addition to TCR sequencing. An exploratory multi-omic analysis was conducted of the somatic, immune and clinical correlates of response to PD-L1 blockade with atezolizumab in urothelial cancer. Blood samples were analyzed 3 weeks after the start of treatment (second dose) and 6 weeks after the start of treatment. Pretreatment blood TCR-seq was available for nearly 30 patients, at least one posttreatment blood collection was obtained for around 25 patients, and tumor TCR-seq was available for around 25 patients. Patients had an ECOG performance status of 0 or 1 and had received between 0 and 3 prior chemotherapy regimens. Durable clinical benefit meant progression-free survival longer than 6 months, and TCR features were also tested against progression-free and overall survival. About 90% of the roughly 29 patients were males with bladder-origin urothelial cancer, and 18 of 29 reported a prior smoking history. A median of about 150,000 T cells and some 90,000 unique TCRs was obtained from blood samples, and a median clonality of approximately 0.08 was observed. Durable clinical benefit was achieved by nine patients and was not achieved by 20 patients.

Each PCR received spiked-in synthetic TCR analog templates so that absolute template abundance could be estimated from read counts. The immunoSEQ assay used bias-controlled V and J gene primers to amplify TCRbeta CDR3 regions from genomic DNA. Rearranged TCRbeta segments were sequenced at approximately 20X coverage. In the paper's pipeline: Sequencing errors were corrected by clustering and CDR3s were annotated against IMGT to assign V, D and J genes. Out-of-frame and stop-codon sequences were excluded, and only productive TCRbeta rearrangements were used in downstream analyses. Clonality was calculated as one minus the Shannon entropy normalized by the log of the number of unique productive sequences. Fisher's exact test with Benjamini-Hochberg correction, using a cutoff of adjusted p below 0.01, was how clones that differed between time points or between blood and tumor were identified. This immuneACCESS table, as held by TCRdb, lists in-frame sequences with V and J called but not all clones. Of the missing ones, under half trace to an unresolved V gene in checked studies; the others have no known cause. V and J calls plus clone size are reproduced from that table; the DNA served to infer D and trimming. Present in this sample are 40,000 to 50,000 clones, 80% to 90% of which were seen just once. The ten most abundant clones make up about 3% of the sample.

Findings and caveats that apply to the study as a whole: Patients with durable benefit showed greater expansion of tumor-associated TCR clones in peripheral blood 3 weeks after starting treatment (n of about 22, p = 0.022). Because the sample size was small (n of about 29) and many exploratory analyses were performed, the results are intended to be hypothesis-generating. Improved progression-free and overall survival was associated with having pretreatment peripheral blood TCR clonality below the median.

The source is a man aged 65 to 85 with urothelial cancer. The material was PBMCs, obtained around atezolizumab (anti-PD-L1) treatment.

The CDR3 loop reads CASSGAGEGGTDTQYF. The nucleotide sequence reads TGTGCCAGCAGCGGTGCTGGGGAGGGAGGCACAGATACGCAGTATTTT. The chain uses TRBV5-4 and TRBJ2-3; 7 of the junction bases match TRBD2. Trimmed from V: 4 bases; trimmed from J: 1 base; junction bases lacking a gene match: 9. The CDR3 goes from the cysteine to the phenylalanine over 16 residues. Only the CDR3 part of the read is kept: 48 bases, read in frame from the first base. For CDR1 and CDR2, the germline V gene (reference sequence) lists SGHNT and YYREEE.